This TCR beta chain was identified during a study of shared clonotypes between healthy human individuals. The method was immunoSEQ multiplex PCR; TCRdb's version includes in-frame clones alone and lacks a portion of them. Seen here are about 1 million clones, more than 60% observed once, and the top ten hold around 1.5%. General observations from the study: Genetic and exposure-history diversity was limited by the small donor number.

The germline V and J ends were trimmed by 5 bases and 8 bases, with 22 bases remaining between them. This CDR3 region has 16 residues. The germline gives CDR1 MNHNY, CDR2 SVGAGI (reference sequence). Comments on this clone: Its matching antigen is unknown.

The receptor was derived from a man younger than 35 in good health. Sequencing was performed on memory CD4+ T cells sorted from blood. Regarding subset: CD45RA-negative fraction. J is TRBJ1-5 and V is TRBV6-6; D is ambiguous. This CDR3 is CASSHPGVLWGEPQHF. The CDR3 bases are TGTGCCAGCAGTCACCCGGGCGTCCTGTGGGGAGAGCCCCAGCATTTT.